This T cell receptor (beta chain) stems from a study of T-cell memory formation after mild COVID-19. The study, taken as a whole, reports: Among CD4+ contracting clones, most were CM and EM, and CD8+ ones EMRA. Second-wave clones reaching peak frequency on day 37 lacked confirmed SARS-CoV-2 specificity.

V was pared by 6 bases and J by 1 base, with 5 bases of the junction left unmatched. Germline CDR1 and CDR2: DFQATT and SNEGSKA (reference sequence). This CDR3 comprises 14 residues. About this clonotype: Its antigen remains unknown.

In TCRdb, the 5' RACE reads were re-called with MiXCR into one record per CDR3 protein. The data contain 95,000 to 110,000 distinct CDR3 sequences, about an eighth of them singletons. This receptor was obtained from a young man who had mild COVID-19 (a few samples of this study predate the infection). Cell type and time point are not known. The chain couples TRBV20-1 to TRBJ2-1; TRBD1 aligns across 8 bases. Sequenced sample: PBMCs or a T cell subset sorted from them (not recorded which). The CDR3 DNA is TGCAGTGCAGCGACAGGGGTTTCCTACAATGAGCAGTTCTTC. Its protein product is CSAATGVSYNEQFF.